This T cell receptor beta chain was identified during a study of T cells in Graves' hyperthyroidism and ophthalmopathy (dated by TCRdb to the late 2010s). About the investigation overall: Peripheral blood was collected at initial diagnosis, before any treatment. To identify TCR V-J signatures that set the groups apart, the researchers used a discovery cohort of 100 or so patients, made up of 40 to 45 with Graves' ophthalmopathy and 55 to 65 with stable Graves' hyperthyroidism. An independent validation cohort of under 20 hyperthyroidism patients and roughly 16 patients who later progressed to ophthalmopathy tested prospective prediction of ophthalmopathy. The approximately 90 discovery patients were randomly split 7:3 into training and test sets. The study also compared thyroid tissue and blood T-cell repertoires from 5 to 7 Graves' hyperthyroidism patients. Following sampling, methimazole starting at 30 mg daily was given to hyperthyroidism patients, and high-dose intravenous methylprednisolone was given to ophthalmopathy patients. The paper reports TCR Vbeta CDR3 sequencing of 130 to 150 peripheral blood samples: some 44 ophthalmopathy, about 75 hyperthyroidism and around 17 progressor patients.

The TCR beta CDR3 regions were amplified from the RNA transcripts. For the first round of RT-PCR on the TCR CDR3, the HTBI primer set was used together with the Qiagen OneStep RT-PCR kit. Libraries were constructed in a second round of multiplex PCR, after which size selection and purification were performed. The libraries were sequenced on an Illumina HiSeq2000 using paired-end 100 bp reads. The original pipeline was this. Raw data were processed with SOAPnuke, discarding reads with adapters, uncalled bases, mean Phred below 15, or no exact constant-primer or identifier match. High-quality paired reads were merged with COPE v1.2.5, and unique nucleotide sequences were defined as clonotypes. Clonotypes were aligned to IMGT TRBV, TRBD and TRBJ reference segments using MiTCR v1.1. The analysis included only V-J combinations with a frequency above 0.0001, which together covered more than 99% of the repertoires. A TCS score was defined as the ratio of F50 (clonal expansion) to E x V (chaos), with BLOSUM62-based TCRdist applied between CDR3 peptides within each V-J. Welch's t-statistics and random forest reduced 450 to 600 V-J features to 13, which were used in a naive Bayes classifier (R e1071). Through fastp at Q25 and MiXCR, TCRdb rebuilt clones from the public reads, retaining in-frame beta chains. Under each unique CDR3 protein, matching rows form one entry showing the most common genes and DNA. The V and J calls come from TCRdb's annotation, not from the publication. The sample records approximately 600,000 distinct CDR3 sequences, roughly 17% of which are singletons. The ten largest clones add up to 3.8% of the sample.

Study-level results and caveats: Most expanded thyroid clonotypes (frequency above 0.001) were also found in blood, which suggests that blood repertoires may mirror thyroid immune responses. In validation, progression to ophthalmopathy was predicted by the model with 70.59% sensitivity and 72.22% specificity, a median of approximately 6.5 months before onset. A model built on a 13 V-J signature distinguished ophthalmopathy from stable hyperthyroidism, reaching around 87% sensitivity and about 81% specificity in cross-validation and 80%/75% in testing. No statistical method was used to fix the sample size in advance, and group allocation was not hidden from the investigators.

There are many counts of this clonotype. What antigen it recognizes has not been identified. No base-level quality is on record; no much larger clone is a single base apart. A patient counted as having stable Graves' hyperthyroidism if no progression to ophthalmopathy occurred over 18 months of follow-up. Hyperthyroidism patients were aged 18 to 65 years and newly diagnosed, with disease duration of less than 2 months. Any patient with an uncontrolled infection, another autoimmune disease, pregnancy or lactation was excluded. Clinical symptoms, serum thyroxine and TRAb, thyroid ultrasound, and orbital computed tomography formed the basis for the diagnoses. Ficoll-Paque density gradient centrifugation was used to isolate PBMCs from about 10 ml of fresh peripheral blood. Total RNA was extracted using Trizol reagent, and RNA quality was assessed on an Agilent 2100 Bioanalyzer. The germline ends are 24 bases apart after V is trimmed by 4 bases and J by 10 bases. In the germline V gene (reference sequence), CDR1 corresponds to GTSNPN and CDR2 to SVGIG. Counted from cysteine to phenylalanine, this CDR3 has 15 amino acids. The DNA shown is the 45-base CDR3, in frame from base 1.

The chain links TRBV30 with TRBJ2-3, with TRBD2 as a weak D call on 5 bases. The specimen sequenced was blood. The TCR sequence derives from a woman aged 25 to 39 with Graves' hyperthyroidism. The DNA is TGTGCCTGGACTACCTCACTAGAGACTCACCGGGCGCAGTATTTT. Its protein reads: CAWTTSLETHRAQYF.